A selection of T cell receptor beta chains follows, all from one sample in a study of blood T cell repertoires in COVID-19. Profiling relied on immunoSEQ multiplex PCR, and the TCRdb table lists in-frame clones only, not all of them. The data show about 100,000 clones, roughly 85% seen once. Material: peripheral blood. These receptors all stem from a human donor in a cohort sampled during active COVID-19. CDR3s include the opening cysteine and the closing phenylalanine or tryptophan. Each record gives: D gene, V gene, clone size, J gene, CDR3 DNA, CDR3 protein. The D gene is left open where the match is weak. The size of a clone is reported for some rows only, either as once, few or many, or as a class for expanded clones.

>NA|TRBV28|NA|TRBJ1-2
TGTGCCAGCAGTTCAGCGGGGGGAAGTAACTATGGCTACACCTTC
CASSSAGGSNYGYTF
>NA|TRBV30|NA|TRBJ2-7
TGTGCCTGCCAACGATTGAGCGAGCAGTACTTC
CACQRLSEQYF
>NA|TRBV7-2|NA|TRBJ2-6
TGTGCCAGCAGCCAGTCGGGTCCTGGGGCCAACGTCCTGACTTTC
CASSQSGPGANVLTF
>TRBD1|TRBV5-4|NA|TRBJ2-2
TGTGCCAGCAGCTCCGCCGACAGGGGGCACACCGGGGAGCTGTTTTTT
CASSSADRGHTGELFF
>NA|TRBV11-1|many|TRBJ1-1
TGTGCCAGCAGCTTGGGAGGGCGAGACACTGAAGCTTTCTTT
CASSLGGRDTEAFF
>TRBD1|TRBV3-1/TRBV3-2|NA|TRBJ2-1
TGTGCCAGCAGCCAAGATGGGACAGGGTGGGCTAGCCGGCTCAATGAGCAGTTCTTC
CASSQDGTGWASRLNEQFF
>TRBD2|TRBV18|NA|TRBJ2-3
TGTGCCAGCTCACGGACTAGCGGGGGGGCAATCGGCACAGATACGCAGTATTTT
CASSRTSGGAIGTDTQYF
>TRBD1|TRBV9|few|TRBJ1-6
TGTGCCAGCAGCAGCGTAGAGGGGACAGGTAATTCACCCCTCCACTTT
CASSSVEGTGNSPLHF
>NA|TRBV3-1/TRBV3-2|NA|TRBJ2-3
TGTGCCAGCAGCCAATCCCTCGTAGATACGCAGTATTTT
CASSQSLVDTQYF
>NA|TRBV5-1|NA|TRBJ1-1
TGCGCCAGCAGCTCTCAGGGTTACACTGAAGCTTTCTTT
CASSSQGYTEAFF
>TRBD1|TRBV9|NA|TRBJ1-4
TGTGCCAGCAGCCCCCAGGGGGCAACTAATGAAAAACTGTTTTTT
CASSPQGATNEKLFF
>TRBD2|TRBV6-2/TRBV6-3|NA|TRBJ2-1
TGTGCCAGCAGTCAGCTGGGACTAGCAAACAATGAGCAGTTCTTC
CASSQLGLANNEQFF
>NA|TRBV5-4|NA|TRBJ1-3
TGTGCCAGCAGCCGACAGGACAGAAGCTCTGGAAACACCATATATTTT
CASSRQDRSSGNTIYF
>TRBD2|TRBV5-1|NA|TRBJ2-1
TGCGCCAGCAGGTCCGGGGGGGACTCCTACAATGAGCAGTTCTTC
CASRSGGDSYNEQFF
>NA|TRBV5-6|NA|TRBJ2-5
TGTGCCAGCAGCTTTGAATCCTACTACCAAGAGACCCAGTACTTC
CASSFESYYQETQYF
>NA|TRBV9|NA|TRBJ1-1
TGTGCCAGCAGCGTAGAAGCATACCTGAACACTGAAGCTTTCTTT
CASSVEAYLNTEAFF
>NA|TRBV27|NA|TRBJ2-1
TGTGCCAGTATCGGGGGTAGCGCGGACAATGAGCAGTTCTTC
CASIGGSADNEQFF
>TRBD1|TRBV7-9|once|TRBJ2-7
TGTGCCAGCAGCTTGTCCCGGGACAGAGATTTTTCCTACGAGCAGTACTTC
CASSLSRDRDFSYEQYF
>TRBD1|TRBV6-5|NA|TRBJ1-2
TGTGCCAGCAGTCGACAGGGGGCCAATTACGGCTACACCTTC
CASSRQGANYGYTF
>NA|TRBV5-6|NA|TRBJ1-2
TGTGCCAGGCTCAGGCGGGCCTATGGCTACACCTTC
CARLRRAYGYTF
>NA|TRBV28|NA|TRBJ2-1
TGTGCCAGCAGTTTATGGACTGCCAATGAGCAGTTCTTC
CASSLWTANEQFF
>NA|TRBV4-3|NA|TRBJ1-3
TGCGCCAGCAGCCAAGATTCGCGGGGGCCGGGAAACACCATATATTTT
CASSQDSRGPGNTIYF
>TRBD2|TRBV27|NA|TRBJ2-5
TGTGCCAGCAGTTCCTTAGCGGGTAGGGAGACCCAGTACTTC
CASSSLAGRETQYF
>TRBD1|TRBV4-1|NA|TRBJ2-7
TGCGCCAGCAGCCAAGAGGGACAGGGTCTGGGCGAGCAGTACTTC
CASSQEGQGLGEQYF
>NA|TRBV12-1|NA|TRBJ2-2
TGTGCCAGCAGCTACTATTTTAGATACGGGACTGGGTCGGCGAACACCGGGGAGCTGTTTTTT
CASSYYFRYGTGSANTGELFF
>TRBD1|TRBV6-2/TRBV6-3|once|TRBJ1-5
TGTGCCAGCAGTTACTCCGGACAGGGCAATCAGCCCCAGCATTTT
CASSYSGQGNQPQHF
>NA|TRBV19|NA|TRBJ2-5
TGTGCCAGTAGTACCGCCACAGAGTACCAAGAGACCCAGTACTTC
CASSTATEYQETQYF
>NA|TRBV5-8|NA|TRBJ1-1
TGTGCCAGCAGCTTTAGGGACTGGAACACTGAAGCTTTCTTT
CASSFRDWNTEAFF
>TRBD1|TRBV28|NA|TRBJ1-2
TGTGCCAGCAAAGGTCAGGGGGTTGGGTATGGCTACACCTTC
CASKGQGVGYGYTF
>TRBD1|TRBV4-1|NA|TRBJ2-7
TGCGCCAGCAGCCAGCTCCCAAGGGGGGACAGGGCTTCCGAGCAGTACTTC
CASSQLPRGDRASEQYF
>TRBD2|TRBV24-1|NA|TRBJ2-1
TGTGCCACCAGTGATACTGGGGAGGGTAGCTCCTACAATGAGCAGTTCTTC
CATSDTGEGSSYNEQFF
>TRBD1|TRBV5-1|NA|TRBJ2-5
TGCGCCAGCAGCTGGGGGACAGGGGGCGTAAATGGGGAGACCCAGTACTTC
CASSWGTGGVNGETQYF
>NA|TRBV9|few|TRBJ1-1
TGTGCCAGCAGCGCAAGCAGGGTGCAGGGCACTGAAGCTTTCTTT
CASSASRVQGTEAFF
>NA|TRBV9|NA|TRBJ2-3
TGTGCCAGCAGCGCCTCCCTTAGCCAAGATACGCAGTATTTT
CASSASLSQDTQYF
>TRBD1|TRBV9|NA|TRBJ1-6
TGTGCCAGCAGCGTAGGTGGACAGGTAGGGAATTCACCCCTCCACTTT
CASSVGGQVGNSPLHF
>TRBD1|TRBV12-5|once|TRBJ1-6
TGTGCTAGTGGTGAGGACAGGGAGGATCACAATTCACCCCTCCACTTT
CASGEDREDHNSPLHF
>NA|TRBV2|NA|TRBJ2-4
TGTGCCAGCAGTGAAGGTACTATGGAAAACATTCAGTACTTC
CASSEGTMENIQYF
>NA|TRBV28|NA|TRBJ1-6
TGTGCCAGCAGTTTCAATGGAGGGAATAATTCACCCCTCCACTTT
CASSFNGGNNSPLHF
>TRBD1|TRBV10-3|NA|TRBJ1-6
TGTGCCTCCAGCAAGGGGGGACAGGGGCCGCCTATGATGTTT
CASSKGGQGPPMMF
>NA|TRBV18|NA|TRBJ2-7
TGTGCCAGCTCACCACTTCCGCCAGTCAGAGTTGAAAGAGGCAACGAGCAGTACTTC
CASSPLPPVRVERGNEQYF
>TRBD1|TRBV6-5|NA|TRBJ1-4
TGTGCCAGCAGGAAGAGTACAGGGGGCGGTGAAAAACTGTTTTTT
CASRKSTGGGEKLFF
>TRBD2|TRBV15|NA|TRBJ2-1
TGTGCCACCAGCAGAGATTTAGCCAGACTAGCGGGATCCAATGAGCAGTTCTTC
CATSRDLARLAGSNEQFF
>TRBD1|TRBV5-1|once|TRBJ2-7
TGCGCCAGCAGCTTGTGGGGACAGTCCTACGAGCAGTACTTC
CASSLWGQSYEQYF
>TRBD1|TRBV5-1|NA|TRBJ1-5
TGCGCCAGCAGCCCCGGGACAGGGGACAATCAGCCCCAGCATTTT
CASSPGTGDNQPQHF
>NA|TRBV11-2|NA|TRBJ1-2
TGTGCCAGCAGCCAGGGACACCTAGATGGCTACACCTTC
CASSQGHLDGYTF
>NA|TRBV5-1|NA|TRBJ1-1
TGCGCCAGCACGGGGGGGAAGATGAACACTGAAGCTTTCTTT
CASTGGKMNTEAFF
>TRBD1|TRBV6-6|few|TRBJ2-3
TGTGCCAGCAGTTCAACCCGGGACAGGAGCACAGATACGCAGTATTTT
CASSSTRDRSTDTQYF
>NA|TRBV16|once|TRBJ2-1
TGTGCCAGCAGCCCACCGGGACTCCAATACAATGAGCAGTTCTTC
CASSPPGLQYNEQFF
>TRBD1|TRBV9|NA|TRBJ1-3
TGTGCCAGCAGCCCGACAGGGAATGCTGGAAACACCATATATTTT
CASSPTGNAGNTIYF
>TRBD2|TRBV6-2/TRBV6-3|NA|TRBJ2-3
TGTGCCAGCAACCCCTCAAGAACGGGACTAGCGACAGATACGCAGTATTTT
CASNPSRTGLATDTQYF
>NA|TRBV5-4|few|TRBJ2-5
TGTGCCAGCAGCCGTCCCGTCGATCACCACAGAGAGACCCAGTACTTC
CASSRPVDHHRETQYF
>NA|TRBV3-1/TRBV3-2|few|TRBJ2-5
TGTGCCAGCAGCCAACTGGAGACCCAGTACTTC
CASSQLETQYF